These T cell receptor beta chains were read from a single sample in a study of OX40 agonist ivuxolimab in advanced cancers. Data came from immunoSEQ multiplex PCR; TCRdb stores just in-frame clones and leaves some out. The data contain around 60,000 clones, approximately 88% of them seen just once; the ten biggest clones take up about 0.63%. The sample was CD4+ or CD8+ T cells sorted from blood, taken in a trial of the OX40 agonist ivuxolimab. The receptors stem from an adult with an advanced solid tumor such as melanoma, head and neck, liver or kidney cancer. Both conserved end residues are trimmed from each CDR3. D genes are given only for firm matches.

D gene	V gene	J gene	CDR3 protein
NA	TRBV7-2	TRBJ2-3	ASSLGSERDTQY
TRBD2	TRBV19	TRBJ2-7	ASSPQWGAGAHEQY
NA	TRBV25-1	TRBJ2-2	ASSSNGVNTGELF
NA	TRBV19	TRBJ2-2	ASSILAAGELF
NA	TRBV9	TRBJ2-3	ASSVAPALTDTQY
NA	TRBV6-1	TRBJ1-4	ASSDQGGGEKLF
NA	TRBV5-1	TRBJ2-7	ASSGSYEQY
NA	TRBV4-1	TRBJ2-5	ASSQNTGRTQY
NA	TRBV12-5	TRBJ1-2	ASGPRGGYT
TRBD1	TRBV7-9	TRBJ2-7	ASSSRGPYEQY
NA	TRBV19	TRBJ1-5	ASSKAQGSSNQPQH
TRBD2	TRBV19	TRBJ2-2	ASSIEFLAGGLTGELF
NA	TRBV6-1	TRBJ1-2	ASSELSLRGYGYT
NA	TRBV5-1	TRBJ2-3	ASGGYSTDTQY
NA	TRBV7-8	TRBJ2-3	ASSSRGSGVRPDTQY
NA	TRBV5-1	TRBJ2-7	ASSLSGVPSEQY
TRBD2	TRBV6-5	TRBJ2-5	ASSYSRGAPGETQY
NA	TRBV25-1	TRBJ2-4	ASSSGGDQNIQY
NA	TRBV18	TRBJ2-5	ASSPRRTQETQY
NA	TRBV7-3	TRBJ2-5	ASSLRAGRQETQY
TRBD1	TRBV2	TRBJ2-1	ASSRNWGTGGNEQF
NA	TRBV5-1	TRBJ2-1	ASSVVPDNEQF
TRBD2	TRBV9	TRBJ2-1	ASSVELAVQNEQF
NA	TRBV7-9	TRBJ1-5	ASSLAGGSNQPQH
NA	TRBV11-2	TRBJ2-1	ASSLDRATGKNF
NA	TRBV30	TRBJ2-7	AGGAGGSYEQY
TRBD2	TRBV5-1	TRBJ2-3	ASSLGIAGWRADTQY
TRBD1	TRBV28	TRBJ1-4	ASRRGPAGDEKLF
TRBD2	TRBV30	TRBJ2-2	AWRLAGAPGELF
TRBD1	TRBV29-1	TRBJ2-3	SVEGSTGGGLSTDTQY
NA	TRBV30	TRBJ2-2	AWVRVPTGELF
NA	TRBV6-5	TRBJ1-4	ASSYNGERKLF
TRBD1	TRBV5-1	TRBJ2-1	ASSSVQGVSNEQF
NA	TRBV25-1	TRBJ2-2	ASTRGAGELF
NA	TRBV5-1	TRBJ2-3	ASSLWADTQY
NA	TRBV19	TRBJ2-2	ASIGAGNTGELF
NA	TRBV28	TRBJ2-7	ASKGPTWDGQY
NA	TRBV28	TRBJ2-5	ASSSPDSQETQY
TRBD1	TRBV4-1	TRBJ1-4	ASSKTPGQGQNEKLF
NA	TRBV7-2	TRBJ2-7	ASGRGATGYEQY
TRBD1	TRBV11-3	TRBJ2-2	ASTGQGDTGELF
NA	TRBV29-1	TRBJ1-4	SARPGKNEKLF